Below are 18 T cell receptor beta chains sequenced from a single sample in a study of memory B cells and T cells in multiple sclerosis. Measured with immunoSEQ multiplex PCR; TCRdb has only the in-frame clones, and not every one. The sample carries more than 6,500 clones, roughly 64% recorded once. Sequencing was performed on memory (CD45RO+) CD8+ T cells from blood. All receptors come from a human donor with multiple sclerosis.

This chain uses TRBV7-9 with TRBJ1-1; 7 nucleotides line up with TRBD1. V shed 4 bases, J shed 7 bases, and the junction held 12 bases outside the gene matches. Germline CDR1 reads SEHNR; CDR2 reads FQNEAQ (reference sequence). This CDR3 is built from 15 residues. Written as DNA, the CDR3 is TGTGCCAGCAGCTCCGACCTGACAGGGTACGGTGAAGCTTTCTTT. Translating it yields CASSSDLTGYGEAFF. The entire variable domain, with the rest obtained from reference TRBV7-9 and TRBJ1-1, is as follows: DTGVSQNPRHKITKRGQNVTFRCDPISEHNRLYWYRQTLGQGPEFLTYFQNEAQLEKSRLLSDRFSAERPKGSFSTLEIQRTEQGDSAMYLCASSSDLTGYGEAFFGQGTRLTVV.

This clone turned up a few times. The rearrangement links TRBV27 to TRBJ2-7; D gene ambiguous. V gave up 8 bases and J gave up 2 bases, with 16 bases separating them. The CDR3 extends over 14 amino acids. From germline, CDR1 is MNHEY and CDR2 SMNVEV (reference sequence). This chain's CDR3 is CASSTRLETYEQYF. The DNA of the CDR3 is TGTGCCAGCTCGACCCGGCTAGAGACCTACGAGCAGTACTTC.

V is TRBV2 and J is TRBJ2-7; 8 bases agree with TRBD2. This CDR3 region has 13 residues. Germline V gene data show CDR1 as SNHLY and CDR2 as FYNNEI. CDR3 protein: CARRGGHSYEQYF. CDR3 DNA sequence: TGTGCACGACGGGGGGGCCATAGCTACGAGCAGTACTTC.

The CDR3 here is CASSVTSGRASDTQYF. CDR3 DNA sequence: TGTGCCAGCAGTGTGACTAGCGGGAGGGCCTCAGATACGCAGTATTTT. J is TRBJ2-3 and V is TRBV27; 14 bases map to TRBD2. The CDR3 length is 16 residues. The trim removed 5 bases at V and 4 bases at J, leaving 5 bases unmatched. Germline V lookup: CDR1 MNHEY, CDR2 SMNVEV (reference sequence).

The V and J genes are TRBV28 and TRBJ2-2; 7 bases agree with TRBD1. This CDR3 region has 14 residues. The V segment lost 5 bases and the J segment 8 bases; nucleotides outside the gene matches: 8. Germline V gene sequence: CDR1 MDHEN, CDR2 SYDVKM. The CDR3 DNA follows: TGTGCCAGCAGTGCAGGGACAGCTTGGGGGGAGCTGTTTTTT. Amino acids: CASSAGTAWGELFF.

The chain combines TRBV5-1 with TRBJ1-2; tentative D call: TRBD1 (6 bases). Trimming removed 2 bases from V and 1 base from J, with 9 bases in between. CDR3 length: 14 residues. Germline values: CDR1 SGHRS, CDR2 YFSETQ. The CDR3 bases are TGCGCCAGCAGCTTCAGGACAGTTAACTATGGCTACACCTTC. This encodes CASSFRTVNYGYTF.

This chain connects TRBV6-5 to TRBJ2-5, with 10 bases aligning to TRBD2. Gene TRBJ2-7 matches the end of the DNA better, so the J call may be wrong. The CDR3 sequence is 14 residues long. The germline CDR1 and CDR2 sequences are MNHEY and SVGAGI. Written as DNA, the CDR3 is TGTGCCAGTTGTCACACTAGCGGGATCTGCGAGCAGTACTTC. This codes for CASCHTSGICEQYF.

The genes are TRBV7-9 and TRBJ1-2, with a possible D match to TRBD1 (6 bases). The V end was cut by 6 bases, the J end by 7 bases, with 18 bases between. Germline CDR1 and CDR2: SEHNR and FQNEAQ (reference sequence). CDR3 length: 14 residues. This chain's CDR3 is CASSSPKGVRGYTF. The CDR3 bases are TGTGCCAGCAGTTCCCCCAAGGGGGTTCGTGGCTACACCTTC.

For the CDR3, the DNA is TGTGCCTGGAGTCAAGTGGTGGGGACAAATGAGCAGTTCTTC. It codes for CAWSQVVGTNEQFF. The chain links TRBV30 to TRBJ2-1, with D perhaps TRBD1 (6 bases). Germline V gives CDR1 GTSNPN, CDR2 SVGIG (reference sequence). The CDR3 is made up of 14 amino acids. V lost 2 bases and J 7 bases, leaving 15 bases between the germline ends.

This clone was recorded a few times. The chain joins TRBV6-6 to TRBJ2-2; no definite D call. Germline assignment: CDR1 MNHNY and CDR2 SVGAGI (reference sequence). This CDR3 spans 12 amino acids. V lost 8 bases and J 7 bases, leaving 11 bases between the germline ends. The CDR3: CASEGTIGELFF. Written as DNA, the CDR3 is TGTGCCAGCGAAGGCACTATCGGGGAGCTGTTTTTT.

J is TRBJ2-7 and V is TRBV6-4, with TRBD1 as a possible D gene (5 bases). The CDR3 length is 14 residues. Germline CDR1 MRHNA, CDR2 SNTAGT. V was trimmed by 6 bases and J by 3 bases, leaving 15 bases between them. CDR3 nucleotide sequence: TGTGCCAGCAGCCCCACAGGATCTGTCTACGAGCAGTACTTC. This codes for CASSPTGSVYEQYF.

This clone has only a few counts. The chain carries TRBV10-3 and TRBJ2-6, with D perhaps TRBD2 (6 bases). V dropped 7 bases and J dropped 0 bases, with 10 bases sitting between them. The V gene's germline CDR1 is ENHRY and CDR2 SYGVKD. This CDR3 region has 15 residues. The CDR3 region is CAIMGGTSGANVLTF. The CDR3 bases are TGTGCCATCATGGGGGGAACCTCTGGGGCCAACGTCCTGACTTTC.

CDR3 residues: CASSLPTGSTNEKLFF. CDR3 DNA sequence: TGTGCCAGCAGCTTACCCACAGGTTCTACTAATGAAAAACTGTTTTTT. V is TRBV7-8 and J is TRBJ1-4; TRBD1 might be the D (5 bases). The V end lost 2 bases, the J end lost 2 bases, and 12 bases lay between the germline ends. This CDR3 is 16 amino acids long. Looked up from germline, CDR1 is SGHVS and CDR2 is FQNEAQ.

Points on this clone: Other nucleotide sequences from this sample produce the same CDR3. The V gene is TRBV7-8, the J gene TRBJ2-7; D is perhaps TRBD2 (6 bases). CDR3 size: 14 residues. Germline CDR1 reads SGHVS; CDR2 reads FQNEAQ. Trimming removed 5 bases at V and 4 bases at J, with 15 bases between. CDR3 DNA sequence: TGTGCCAGCAGCCCCCCGGCAGGGAGGTACGAGCAGTACTTC. Its translation: CASSPPAGRYEQYF.

This clone was seen a few times. The chain is built from TRBV30 and TRBJ1-2; D is unclear. This CDR3 has 11 amino acids. V was shortened by 1 base and J by 4 bases, with 4 bases between the two germline ends. From germline, CDR1 is GTSNPN and CDR2 SVGIG (reference sequence). This CDR3 reads CAWSDSYGYTF. In DNA form, the CDR3 reads TGTGCCTGGAGTGACAGCTATGGCTACACCTTC.

This chain joins TRBV6-4 and TRBJ2-1; TRBD2 aligns across 11 bases. Germline CDR1 is MRHNA and CDR2 is SNTAGT. This CDR3 spans 16 amino acids. The J segment lost 4 bases and the V segment lost 0 bases, leaving 2 bases of the junction unmatched. The CDR3 spells CASSDSTSGDYNEQFF. The CDR3 nucleotides read TGTGCCAGCAGTGACTCGACTAGCGGGGATTACAATGAGCAGTTCTTC.

The chain has TRBV29-1 and TRBJ2-5; 10 bases are shared with TRBD1. Germline-derived CDR1 and CDR2 are SQVTM and ANQGSEA. This CDR3 region has 15 residues. V shed 7 bases, J shed 3 bases, and the junction held 11 bases outside the gene matches. CDR3 amino acids: CSGLPGQGRKETQYF. The CDR3 DNA is TGCAGCGGTCTTCCGGGACAGGGGCGCAAAGAGACCCAGTACTTC.

The chain uses TRBV2 and TRBJ1-1, with D perhaps TRBD1 (6 bases). From germline, CDR1 is SNHLY and CDR2 FYNNEI. Trimming left V 6 bases short and J 1 base short, with 15 bases between. This CDR3 has 15 amino acids. CDR3 protein: CASRDLGAGNTEAFF. As DNA, the CDR3 is TGTGCCAGCAGAGACCTGGGGGCGGGGAACACTGAAGCTTTCTTT.